Below, one T cell receptor beta chain is given with its context. Its cognate antigen is unknown. Method: immunoSEQ multiplex PCR; TCRdb's copy keeps in-frame clones and lacks some. Of approximately 130,000 clones listed, 90% to 95% were seen once; the top ten hold under 3.5%. The source of the sample is a study of T cell responses to AZD1222 COVID-19 vaccine. Study outcomes and limitations: AZD1222 recipients seropositive at baseline numbered only six or seven. Females outnumbered males among donors, who were mostly white British; clonal diversity was possibly underestimated.

The germline V and J ends were trimmed by 0 bases and 0 bases, with 6 bases remaining between them. The CDR3 runs 15 residues. The germline gives CDR1 LNHDA, CDR2 SQIVND (reference sequence). V and J are TRBV19 and TRBJ2-1, with D unresolved. The receptor was derived from an adult in good health. Here the sequenced sample was peripheral blood, taken on day 0 of AZD1222 vaccination. CDR3 DNA sequence: TGTGCCAGTAGTATAGAAGCCCACTCCTACAATGAGCAGTTCTTC. Amino acid sequence: CASSIEAHSYNEQFF.